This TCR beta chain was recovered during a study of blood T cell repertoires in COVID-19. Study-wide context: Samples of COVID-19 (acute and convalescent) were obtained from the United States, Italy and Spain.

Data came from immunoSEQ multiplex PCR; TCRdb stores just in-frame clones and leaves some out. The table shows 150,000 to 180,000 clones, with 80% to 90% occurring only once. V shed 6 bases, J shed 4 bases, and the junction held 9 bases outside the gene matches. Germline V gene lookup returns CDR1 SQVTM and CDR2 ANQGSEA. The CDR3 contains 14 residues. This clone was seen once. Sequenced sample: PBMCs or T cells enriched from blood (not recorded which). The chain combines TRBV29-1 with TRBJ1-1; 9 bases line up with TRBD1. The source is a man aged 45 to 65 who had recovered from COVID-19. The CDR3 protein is CSVGGPTGGTEAFF. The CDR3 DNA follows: TGCAGCGTCGGGGGCCCGACAGGGGGCACTGAAGCTTTCTTT.